This record covers a single T cell receptor (beta chain). These data belong to a study of blood T cell repertoires in COVID-19. Overall study: Acute and convalescent COVID-19 specimens originated in the United States, Italy and Spain. In each case, the material was cDNA or gDNA derived from T cells, B-cell-depleted T cells, or PBMCs.

Germline V lookup: CDR1 SQVTM, CDR2 ANQGSEA. With 5 bases clipped from V and 6 bases from J, the junction kept 8 bases outside the gene matches. This CDR3 spans 15 amino acids. In the study's own analysis: From reference gene primer amplification, estimates of nucleated cell counts were derived. The table came from immunoSEQ multiplex PCR; TCRdb's copy has only in-frame clones and leaves some out. The DNA was the basis for D and trimming; V, J and clone size are from that table. The data contain 30,000 to 35,000 clones, around four fifths of them singletons. The clonotype comes from a man aged 50 or older with acute or convalescent COVID-19. V is TRBV29-1 and J is TRBJ2-2; 11 bases are shared with TRBD2. The sequenced sample consisted of peripheral blood. The CDR3 loop reads CSVRGTSGYSGELFF. As DNA, the CDR3 is TGCAGCGTTCGTGGGACTAGCGGCTACTCCGGGGAGCTGTTTTTT.